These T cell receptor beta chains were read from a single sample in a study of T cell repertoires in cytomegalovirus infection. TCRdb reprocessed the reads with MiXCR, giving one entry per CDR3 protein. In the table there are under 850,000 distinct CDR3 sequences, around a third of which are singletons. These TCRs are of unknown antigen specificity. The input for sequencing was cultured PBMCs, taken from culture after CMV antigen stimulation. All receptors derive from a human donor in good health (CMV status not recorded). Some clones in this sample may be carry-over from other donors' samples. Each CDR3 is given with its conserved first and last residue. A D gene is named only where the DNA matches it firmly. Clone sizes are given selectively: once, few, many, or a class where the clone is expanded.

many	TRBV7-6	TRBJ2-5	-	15	TGTGCCAGCAGACCACCGGGGCCCCCCCAAGAGACCCAGTACTTC	CASRPPGPPQETQYF
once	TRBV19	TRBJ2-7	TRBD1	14	TGTGCCAGTAGTATTCAACAGGGGGGTTACGAGCAGTACTTC	CASSIQQGGYEQYF
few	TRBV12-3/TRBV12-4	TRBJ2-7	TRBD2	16	TGTGCCAGCAGTTTAACACTAGCGGGAACCTCCTACGAGCAGTACTTC	CASSLTLAGTSYEQYF
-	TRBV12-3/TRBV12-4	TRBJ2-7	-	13	TGTGCCAGCAGTCCGACGCTAACCTACGAGCAGTACTTC	CASSPTLTYEQYF
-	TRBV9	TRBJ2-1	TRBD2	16	TGTGCCAGCAGCGTAGGTGGTAGCGGGAGGTGGCATGAGCAGTTCTTC	CASSVGGSGRWHEQFF
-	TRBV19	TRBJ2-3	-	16	TGTGCCAGTAGTCCGCGGAGGGGGCCTAGCACAGATACGCAGTATTTT	CASSPRRGPSTDTQYF
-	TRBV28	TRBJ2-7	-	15	TGTGCCAGCAGTTTACCCTTCCAGGGTAACTACGAGCAGTACTTC	CASSLPFQGNYEQYF
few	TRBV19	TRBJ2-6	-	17	TGTGCCAGTAGTATGTCAGACCTTGGATCTGGGGCCAACGTCCTGACTTTC	CASSMSDLGSGANVLTF
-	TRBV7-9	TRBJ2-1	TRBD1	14	TGTGCCAGCATTGGGACAGGGCCTTACAATGAGCAGTTCTTC	CASIGTGPYNEQFF
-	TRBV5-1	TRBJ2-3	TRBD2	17	TGCGCCAGCAGCTTACTAGCGGGGGGGCCGAGGACAGATACGCAGTATTTT	CASSLLAGGPRTDTQYF
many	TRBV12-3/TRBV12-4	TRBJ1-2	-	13	TGTGCCAGCAGTAAACGGACGGACTATGGCTACACCTTC	CASSKRTDYGYTF
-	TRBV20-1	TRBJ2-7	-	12	TGCAGTGCTAGAGAGACAGCCTACGAGCAGTACTTC	CSARETAYEQYF
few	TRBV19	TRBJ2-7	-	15	TGTGCCAGCCAGACCGTAAGAGGGGGAGGCTACGAGCAGTACTTC	CASQTVRGGGYEQYF
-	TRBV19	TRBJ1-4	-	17	TGTGCCAGTAATCCGGAGGGAGTAAAGACAGCTAATGAAAAACTGTTTTTT	CASNPEGVKTANEKLFF
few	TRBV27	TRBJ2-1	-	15	TGTGCCAGCAGTTTGAGTAGCGTACCCTACAATGAGCAGTTCTTC	CASSLSSVPYNEQFF
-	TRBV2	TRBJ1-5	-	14	TGTGCCAGCAGTGAACGGACAGTCAATCAGCCCCAGCATTTT	CASSERTVNQPQHF
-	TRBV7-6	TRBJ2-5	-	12	TGTGCCAGCAGCCATATTGAGGGGACCCAGTACTTC	CASSHIEGTQYF
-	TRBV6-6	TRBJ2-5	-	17	TGTGCCAGCAGTTACCCGCAGGGGGGGCATGAGGGAGAGACCCAGTACTTC	CASSYPQGGHEGETQYF
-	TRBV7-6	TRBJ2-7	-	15	TGTGCCAGCAGCTTGACAGGTATGGGACCGGACGAGCAGTACTTC	CASSLTGMGPDEQYF
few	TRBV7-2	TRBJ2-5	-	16	TGTGCCAGCAGCTTAATTACCGGGGCTCGCCAAGAGACCCAGTACTTC	CASSLITGARQETQYF
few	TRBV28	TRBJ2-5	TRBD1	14	TGTGCCAGCAGTCGACAGGGGGGACGAGAGACCCAGTACTTC	CASSRQGGRETQYF
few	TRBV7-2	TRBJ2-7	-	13	TGTGCCAGCAGCTACCCTAGCACCGACGAGCAGTACTTC	CASSYPSTDEQYF
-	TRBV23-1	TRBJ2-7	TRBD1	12	TGTCCCCAGGGGGATAATTTCTACGAGCAGTACTTC	CPQGDNFYEQYF
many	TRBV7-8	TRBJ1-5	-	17	TGTGCCAGCAGCTTAGGTGTTGTGGTCGGCCAGGATCAGCCCCAGCATTTT	CASSLGVVVGQDQPQHF
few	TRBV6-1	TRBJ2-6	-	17	TGTGCCAGCAGTCGACAGGCGATCTTCTCTGGGGCCAACGTCCTGACTTTC	CASSRQAIFSGANVLTF
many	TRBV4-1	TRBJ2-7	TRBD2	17	TGCGCCAGCAGCCAAGTTCAGGGGACTAGCGGGAGCTACGAGCAGTACTTC	CASSQVQGTSGSYEQYF
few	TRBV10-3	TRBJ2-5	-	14	TGTGCCATCAGTGAGTCTCGAGGCCAAGAGACCCAGTACTTC	CAISESRGQETQYF
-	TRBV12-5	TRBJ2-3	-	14	TGTGCTAGTGGTTTGGTCGGGGAGAAGGATACGCAGTATTTT	CASGLVGEKDTQYF
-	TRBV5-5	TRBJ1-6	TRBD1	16	TGTGCCAGCAGCCTCATGGGTGGACAGGGGAGTTCACCCCTCCACTTT	CASSLMGGQGSSPLHF
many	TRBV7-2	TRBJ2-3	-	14	TGTGCCAGCAGCTTAGGGACAGGCACAGATACGCAGTATTTT	CASSLGTGTDTQYF
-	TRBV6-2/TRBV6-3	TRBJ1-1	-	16	TGTGCCAGCAGTTACTCGAAGAGAGTTATGAACACTGAAGCTTTCTTT	CASSYSKRVMNTEAFF
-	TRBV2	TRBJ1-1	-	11	TGTGCCACCCGGGACGGCCCTGAAGCTTTCTTT	CATRDGPEAFF
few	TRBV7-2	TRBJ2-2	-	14	TGTGCCAGCAGCGGACGGGAAATGACCGGGGAGCTGTTTTTT	CASSGREMTGELFF
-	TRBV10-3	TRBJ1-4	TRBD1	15	TGTGCCATCAGTGAAATGACAGGGACTAATGAAAAACTGTTTTTT	CAISEMTGTNEKLFF
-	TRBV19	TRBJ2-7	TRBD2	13	TGTGCCAGCGCCGGACTAGCGGACTACGAGCAGTACTTC	CASAGLADYEQYF
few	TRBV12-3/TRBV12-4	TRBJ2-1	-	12	TGTGCCAGCAACAAAATCTACAATGAGCAGTTCTTC	CASNKIYNEQFF
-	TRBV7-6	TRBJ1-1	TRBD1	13	TGTGCCAGCAGCTCGGACAGGGCCGCTGAAGCTTTCTTT	CASSSDRAAEAFF
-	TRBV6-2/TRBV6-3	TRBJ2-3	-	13	TGTGCCAGCAACAGACTAGACACAGATACGCAGTATTTT	CASNRLDTDTQYF
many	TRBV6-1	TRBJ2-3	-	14	TGTGCCAGCAGTGATGAAGGTACCACAGATACGCAGTATTTT	CASSDEGTTDTQYF
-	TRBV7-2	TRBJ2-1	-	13	TGTGGCAGCAGCTTAACAGCCTCCAATGAGCAGTTCTTC	CGSSLTASNEQFF
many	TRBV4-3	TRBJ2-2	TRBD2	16	TGCGCCAGCAGCCAAACTAGCGGGAGGGCCCACGGGGAGCTGTTTTTT	CASSQTSGRAHGELFF
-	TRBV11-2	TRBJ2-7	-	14	TGTGCCAGCAGCTTTAACCCAGGCACCTACGAGCAGTACTTC	CASSFNPGTYEQYF
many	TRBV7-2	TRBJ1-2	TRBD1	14	TGTGCCAGCAGCCCCGGACAGGGTGTCGACGGCTACACCTTC	CASSPGQGVDGYTF
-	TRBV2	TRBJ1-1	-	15	TGTGCCAGCAGGAGACTTGGGACGGAGAACACTGAAGCTTTCTTT	CASRRLGTENTEAFF
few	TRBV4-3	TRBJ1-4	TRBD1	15	TGCGCCAGCAGCCAAGATATGACAGGGAATGAAAAACTGTTTTTT	CASSQDMTGNEKLFF
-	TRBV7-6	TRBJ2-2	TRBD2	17	TGTGCCAGCAGCCCCACTGCCGGGGGGTCGAACACCGGGGAGCTGTTTTTT	CASSPTAGGSNTGELFF
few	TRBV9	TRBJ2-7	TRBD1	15	TGTGCCAGCAGCGAGGGACAGGGGTGGGACTACGAGCAGTACTTC	CASSEGQGWDYEQYF
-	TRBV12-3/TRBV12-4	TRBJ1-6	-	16	TGTGCCAGCAGTCCCCAAGGCCGGGGGAATAATTCACCCCTCCACTTT	CASSPQGRGNNSPLHF
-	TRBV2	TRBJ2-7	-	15	TGTGCCAGCAGTAAAACGTTCCTGACATCCTACGAGCAGTACTTC	CASSKTFLTSYEQYF
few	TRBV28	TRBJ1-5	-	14	TGTGCCAGCAGTGGCACCTATAGCAATCAGCCCCAGCATTTT	CASSGTYSNQPQHF
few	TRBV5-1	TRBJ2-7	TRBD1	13	TGCGCCAGCAAGACGGGACAGGGTTACGAGCAGTACTTC	CASKTGQGYEQYF
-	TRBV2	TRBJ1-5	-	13	TGTGCCAGCAGTCTGATTCAGGGGCAGCCCCAGCATTTT	CASSLIQGQPQHF
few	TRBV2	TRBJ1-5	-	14	TGTGCCAGCAGTGATATGCACAGCAATCAGCCCCAGCATTTT	CASSDMHSNQPQHF
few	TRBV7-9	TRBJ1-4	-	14	TGTGCCAGCAGGTCAGGGTGGTCAAATGAAAAACTGTTTTTT	CASRSGWSNEKLFF